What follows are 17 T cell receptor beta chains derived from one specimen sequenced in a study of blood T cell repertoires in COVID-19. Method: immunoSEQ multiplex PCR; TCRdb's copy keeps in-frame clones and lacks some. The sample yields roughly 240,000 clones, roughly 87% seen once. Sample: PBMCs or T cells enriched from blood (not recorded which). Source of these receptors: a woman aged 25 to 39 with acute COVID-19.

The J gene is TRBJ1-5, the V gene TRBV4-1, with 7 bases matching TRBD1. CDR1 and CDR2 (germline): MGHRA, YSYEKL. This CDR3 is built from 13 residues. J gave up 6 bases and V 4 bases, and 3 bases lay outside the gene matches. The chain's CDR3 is CASSPTGVQPQHF. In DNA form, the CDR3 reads TGCGCCAGCAGCCCTACAGGGGTTCAGCCCCAGCATTTT.

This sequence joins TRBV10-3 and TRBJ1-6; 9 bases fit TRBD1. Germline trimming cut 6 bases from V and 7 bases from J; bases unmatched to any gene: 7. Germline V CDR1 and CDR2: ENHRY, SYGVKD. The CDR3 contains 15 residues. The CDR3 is CAISTTGGRNSPLHF. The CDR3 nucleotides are TGTGCCATCAGCACTACAGGGGGCAGGAATTCACCCCTCCACTTT.

The CDR3 nucleotides are TGTGCCAGCAGCTTATTCCCCCGCGGACAGGTCTTAGAGACCCAGTACTTC. Its protein is CASSLFPRGQVLETQYF. J is TRBJ2-5 and V is TRBV7-9; TRBD1 matches 7 bases. Germline V CDR1 and CDR2: SEHNR, FQNEAQ (reference sequence). The CDR3 totals 17 residues. Trimming at V came to 2 bases and at J to 4 bases, leaving 13 bases not matched to a gene.

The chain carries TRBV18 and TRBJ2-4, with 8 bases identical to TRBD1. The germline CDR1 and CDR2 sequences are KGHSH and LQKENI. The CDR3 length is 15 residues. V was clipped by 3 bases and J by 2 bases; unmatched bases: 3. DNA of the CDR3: TGTGCCAGCTCACCCCGGGACAGGACCAAAAACATTCAGTACTTC. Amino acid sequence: CASSPRDRTKNIQYF.

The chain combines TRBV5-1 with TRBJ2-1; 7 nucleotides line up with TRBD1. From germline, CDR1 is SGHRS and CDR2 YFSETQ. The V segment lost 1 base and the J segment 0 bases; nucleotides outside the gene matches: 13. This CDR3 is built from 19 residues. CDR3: CASSLPSGTVITSYNEQFF. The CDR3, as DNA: TGCGCCAGCAGCTTGCCCAGTGGGACAGTCATAACCTCCTACAATGAGCAGTTCTTC. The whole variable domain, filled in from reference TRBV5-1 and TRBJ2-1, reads KAGVTQTPRYLIKTRGQQVTLSCSPISGHRSVSWYQQTPGQGLQFLFEYFSETQRNKGNFPGRFSGRQFSNSRSEMNVSTLELGDSALYLCASSLPSGTVITSYNEQFFGPGTRLTVL.

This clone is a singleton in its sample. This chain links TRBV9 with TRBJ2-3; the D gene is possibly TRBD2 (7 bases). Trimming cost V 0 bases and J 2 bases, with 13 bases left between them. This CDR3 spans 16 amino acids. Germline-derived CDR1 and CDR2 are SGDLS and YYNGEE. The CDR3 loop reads CASSVGAGASTDTQYF. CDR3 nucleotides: TGTGCCAGCAGCGTAGGTGCGGGGGCCTCCACAGATACGCAGTATTTT.

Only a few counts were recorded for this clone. The CDR3 here is CASSQVRGGTYEQYF. DNA of the CDR3: TGTGCCAGCAGCCAAGTGAGGGGGGGAACCTACGAGCAGTACTTC. The chain couples TRBV3-1 (or the pseudogene TRBV3-2) to TRBJ2-7, with a weak D call TRBD2 (7 bases). There are 15 residues in the CDR3. Trimming left V 1 base short and J 2 bases short, with 12 bases between. CDR1 is LGHDT and CDR2 is YNNKEL in the germline V gene (reference sequence).

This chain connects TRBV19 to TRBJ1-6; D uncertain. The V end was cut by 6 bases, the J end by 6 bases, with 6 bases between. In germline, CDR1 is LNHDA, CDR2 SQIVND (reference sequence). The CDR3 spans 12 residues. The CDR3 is CASRTGNSPLHF. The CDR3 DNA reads TGTGCCAGTAGAACTGGTAATTCACCCCTCCACTTT.

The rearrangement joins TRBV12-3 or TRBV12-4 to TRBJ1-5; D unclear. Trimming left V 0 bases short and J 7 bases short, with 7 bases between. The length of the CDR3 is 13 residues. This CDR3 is CASSLALRQPQHF. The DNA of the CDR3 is TGTGCCAGCAGTTTAGCGCTGAGGCAGCCCCAGCATTTT.

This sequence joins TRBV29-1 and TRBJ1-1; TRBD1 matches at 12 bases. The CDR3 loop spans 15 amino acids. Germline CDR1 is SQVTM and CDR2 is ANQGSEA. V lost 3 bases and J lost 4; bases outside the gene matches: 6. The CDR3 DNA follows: TGCAGCGTTGAGGGACAGGGGGCGCGAGGCACTGAAGCTTTCTTT. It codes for CSVEGQGARGTEAFF.

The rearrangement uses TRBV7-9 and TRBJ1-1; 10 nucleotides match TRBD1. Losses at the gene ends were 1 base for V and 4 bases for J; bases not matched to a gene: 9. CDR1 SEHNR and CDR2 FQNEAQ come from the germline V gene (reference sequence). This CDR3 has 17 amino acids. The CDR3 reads CASSLGPRDRGRTEAFF. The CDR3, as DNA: TGTGCCAGCAGCTTAGGTCCCCGGGACAGGGGCCGCACTGAAGCTTTCTTT.

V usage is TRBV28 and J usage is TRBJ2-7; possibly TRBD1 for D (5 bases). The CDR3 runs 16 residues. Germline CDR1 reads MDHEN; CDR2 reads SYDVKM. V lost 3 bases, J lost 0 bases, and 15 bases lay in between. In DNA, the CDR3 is TGTGCCAGCAGTTTTAACTCGCAGGACACCTCCTACGAGCAGTACTTC. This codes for CASSFNSQDTSYEQYF.

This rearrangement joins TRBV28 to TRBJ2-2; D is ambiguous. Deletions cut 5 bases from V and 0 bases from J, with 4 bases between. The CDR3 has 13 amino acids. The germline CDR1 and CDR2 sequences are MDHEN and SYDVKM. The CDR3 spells CASSESNTGELFF. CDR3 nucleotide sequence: TGTGCCAGCAGTGAGTCGAACACCGGGGAGCTGTTTTTT.

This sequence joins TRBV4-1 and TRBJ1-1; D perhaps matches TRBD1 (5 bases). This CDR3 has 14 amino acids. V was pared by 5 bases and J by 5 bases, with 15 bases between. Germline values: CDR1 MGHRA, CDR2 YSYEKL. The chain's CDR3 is CASSSREGRTEAFF. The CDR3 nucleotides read TGCGCCAGCAGCTCTAGGGAGGGGAGAACTGAAGCTTTCTTT.

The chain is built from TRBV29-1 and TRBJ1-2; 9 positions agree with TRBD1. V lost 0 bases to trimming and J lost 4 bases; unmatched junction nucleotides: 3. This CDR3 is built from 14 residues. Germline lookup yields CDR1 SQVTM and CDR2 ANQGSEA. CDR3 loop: CSVEDRDRVYGYTF. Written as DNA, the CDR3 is TGCAGCGTTGAAGACCGGGACAGGGTCTATGGCTACACCTTC.

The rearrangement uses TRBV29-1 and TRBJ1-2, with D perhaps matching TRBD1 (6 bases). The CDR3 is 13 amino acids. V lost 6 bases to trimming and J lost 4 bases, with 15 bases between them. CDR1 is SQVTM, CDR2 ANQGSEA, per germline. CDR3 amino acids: CSVAAGERYGYTF. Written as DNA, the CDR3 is TGCAGCGTCGCCGCAGGGGAGCGCTATGGCTACACCTTC.

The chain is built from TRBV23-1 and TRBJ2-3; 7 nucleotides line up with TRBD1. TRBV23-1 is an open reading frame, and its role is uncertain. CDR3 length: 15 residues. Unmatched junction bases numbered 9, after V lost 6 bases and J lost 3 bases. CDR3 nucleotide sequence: TGCGCCAGCAGCCTCTCTGACAGGGCGACAGATACGCAGTATTTT. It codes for CASSLSDRATDTQYF.